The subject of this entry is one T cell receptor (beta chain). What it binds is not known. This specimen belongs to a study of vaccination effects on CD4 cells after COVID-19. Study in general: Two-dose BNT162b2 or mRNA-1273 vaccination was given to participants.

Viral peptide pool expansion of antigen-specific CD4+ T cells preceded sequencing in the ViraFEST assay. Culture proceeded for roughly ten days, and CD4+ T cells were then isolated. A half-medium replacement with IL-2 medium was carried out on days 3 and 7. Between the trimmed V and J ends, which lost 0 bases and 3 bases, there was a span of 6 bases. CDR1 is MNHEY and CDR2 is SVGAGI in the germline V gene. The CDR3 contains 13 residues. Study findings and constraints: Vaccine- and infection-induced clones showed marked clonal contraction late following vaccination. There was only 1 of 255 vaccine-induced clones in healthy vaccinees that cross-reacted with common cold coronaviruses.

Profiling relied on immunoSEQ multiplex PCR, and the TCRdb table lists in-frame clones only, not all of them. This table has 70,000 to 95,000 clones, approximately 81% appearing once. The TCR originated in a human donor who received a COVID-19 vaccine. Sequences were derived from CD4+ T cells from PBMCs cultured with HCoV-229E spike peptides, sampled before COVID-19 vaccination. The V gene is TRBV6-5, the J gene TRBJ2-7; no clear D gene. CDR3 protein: CASSYSGNYEQYV. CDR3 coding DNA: TGTGCCAGCAGTTACTCGGGGAACTACGAGCAGTACGTC.